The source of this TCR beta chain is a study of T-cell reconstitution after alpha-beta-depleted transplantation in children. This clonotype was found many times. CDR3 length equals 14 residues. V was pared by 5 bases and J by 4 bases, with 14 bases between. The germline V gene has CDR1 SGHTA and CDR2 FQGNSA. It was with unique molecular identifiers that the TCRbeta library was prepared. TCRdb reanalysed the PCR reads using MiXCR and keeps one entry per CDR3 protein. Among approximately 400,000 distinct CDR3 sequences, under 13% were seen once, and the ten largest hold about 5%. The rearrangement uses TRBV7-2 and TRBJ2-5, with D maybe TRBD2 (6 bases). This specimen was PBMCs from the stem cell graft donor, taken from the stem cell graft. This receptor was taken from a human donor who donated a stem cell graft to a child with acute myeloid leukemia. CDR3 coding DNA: TGTGCCAGCAGCATCGATGGCGGGGCAGAGACCCAGTACTTC. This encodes CASSIDGGAETQYF.